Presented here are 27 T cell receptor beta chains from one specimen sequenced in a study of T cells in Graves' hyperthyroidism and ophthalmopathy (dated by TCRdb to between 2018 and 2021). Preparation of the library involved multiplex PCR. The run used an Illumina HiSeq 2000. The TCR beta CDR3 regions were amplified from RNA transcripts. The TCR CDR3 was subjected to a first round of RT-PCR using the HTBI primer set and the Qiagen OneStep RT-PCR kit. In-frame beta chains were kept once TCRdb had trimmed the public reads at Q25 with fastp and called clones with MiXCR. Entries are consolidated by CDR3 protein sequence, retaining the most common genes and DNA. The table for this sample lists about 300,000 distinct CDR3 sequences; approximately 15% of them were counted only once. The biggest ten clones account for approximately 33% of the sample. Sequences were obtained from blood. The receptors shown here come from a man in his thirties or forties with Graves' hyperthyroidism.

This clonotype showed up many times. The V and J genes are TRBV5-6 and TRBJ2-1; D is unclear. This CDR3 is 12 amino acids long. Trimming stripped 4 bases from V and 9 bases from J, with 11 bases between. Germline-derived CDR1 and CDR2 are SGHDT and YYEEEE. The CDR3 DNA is TGTGCCAGCAGCCTAGGACCCGTTGAGCAGTTCTTC. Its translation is CASSLGPVEQFF. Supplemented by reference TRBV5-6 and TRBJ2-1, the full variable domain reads DAGVTQSPTHLIKTRGQQVTLRCSPKSGHDTVSWYQQALGQGPQFIFQYYEEEERQRGNFPDRFSGHQFPNYSSELNVNALLLGDSALYLCASSLGPVEQFFGPGTRLTVL.

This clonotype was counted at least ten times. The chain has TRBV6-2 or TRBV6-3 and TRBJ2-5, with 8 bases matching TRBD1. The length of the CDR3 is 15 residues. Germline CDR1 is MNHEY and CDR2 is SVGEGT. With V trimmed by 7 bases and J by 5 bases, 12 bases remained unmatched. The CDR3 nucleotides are TGTGCCAGCACCTCAGGGGGCTCCCTCAGGGAGACCCAGTACTTC. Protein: CASTSGGSLRETQYF.

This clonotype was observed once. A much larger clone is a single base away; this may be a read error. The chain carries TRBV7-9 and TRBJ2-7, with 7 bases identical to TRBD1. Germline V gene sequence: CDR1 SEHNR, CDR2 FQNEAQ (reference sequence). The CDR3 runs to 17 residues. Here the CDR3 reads CASSSQLKGAGTYEQCF. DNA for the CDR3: TGTGCCAGCAGCTCTCAGCTTAAGGGGGCAGGGACCTACGAGCAGTGCTTC.

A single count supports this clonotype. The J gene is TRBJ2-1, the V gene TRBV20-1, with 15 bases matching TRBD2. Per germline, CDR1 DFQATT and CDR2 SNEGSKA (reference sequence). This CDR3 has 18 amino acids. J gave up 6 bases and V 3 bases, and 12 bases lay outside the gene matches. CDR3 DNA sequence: TGCAGTGCTAGGGCGCGGCCGGGACTAGCGGGAGGCCCCAATGAGCAGTTCTTC. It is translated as CSARARPGLAGGPNEQFF.

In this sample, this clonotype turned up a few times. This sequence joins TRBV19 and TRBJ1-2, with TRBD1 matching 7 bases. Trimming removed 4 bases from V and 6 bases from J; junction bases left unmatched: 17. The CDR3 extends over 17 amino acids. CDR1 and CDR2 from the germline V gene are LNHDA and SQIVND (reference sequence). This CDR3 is CASSNHRGRGSLDGYTF. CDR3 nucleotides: TGTGCCAGTAGTAACCACAGGGGCCGCGGGAGTTTAGATGGCTACACCTTC.

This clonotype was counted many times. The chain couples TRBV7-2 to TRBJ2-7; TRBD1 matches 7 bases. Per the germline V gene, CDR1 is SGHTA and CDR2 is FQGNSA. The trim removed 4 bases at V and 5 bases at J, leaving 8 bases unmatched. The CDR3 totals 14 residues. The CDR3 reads CASSSRQGVNEQYF. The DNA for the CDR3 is TGTGCCAGCAGCTCCCGACAGGGTGTGAACGAGCAGTACTTC.

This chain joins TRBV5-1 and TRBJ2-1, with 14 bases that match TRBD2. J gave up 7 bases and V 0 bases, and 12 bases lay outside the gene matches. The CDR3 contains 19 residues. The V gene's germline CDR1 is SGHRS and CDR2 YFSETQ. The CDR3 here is CASSLAVSGTSGSGNEQFF. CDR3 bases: TGCGCCAGCAGCTTGGCGGTTTCCGGGACTAGCGGGAGTGGAAATGAGCAGTTCTTC.

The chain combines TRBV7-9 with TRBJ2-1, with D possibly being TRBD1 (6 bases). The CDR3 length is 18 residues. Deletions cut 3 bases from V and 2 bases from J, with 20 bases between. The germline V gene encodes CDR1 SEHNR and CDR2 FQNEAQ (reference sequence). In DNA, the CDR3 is TGTGCCAGCAGCTTTTTCGCGACAGGAACCCTGGCCTACAATGAGCAGTTCTTC. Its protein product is CASSFFATGTLAYNEQFF.

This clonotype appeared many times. CDR3 nucleotide sequence: TGTGCCAGCAGTTGGGACCGGGACACTGAAGCTTTCTTT. Protein: CASSWDRDTEAFF. V is TRBV12-3 or TRBV12-4 and J is TRBJ1-1; D is possibly TRBD1 (5 bases). The CDR3 contains 13 residues. V was cut by 4 bases and J by 3 bases, with 9 bases left in between.

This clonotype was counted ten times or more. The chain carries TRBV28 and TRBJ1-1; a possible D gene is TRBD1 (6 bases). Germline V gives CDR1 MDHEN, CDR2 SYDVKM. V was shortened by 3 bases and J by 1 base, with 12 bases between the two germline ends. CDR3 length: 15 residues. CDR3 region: CASSFWGARNTEAFF. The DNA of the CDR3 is TGTGCCAGCAGTTTTTGGGGGGCCAGGAACACTGAAGCTTTCTTT.

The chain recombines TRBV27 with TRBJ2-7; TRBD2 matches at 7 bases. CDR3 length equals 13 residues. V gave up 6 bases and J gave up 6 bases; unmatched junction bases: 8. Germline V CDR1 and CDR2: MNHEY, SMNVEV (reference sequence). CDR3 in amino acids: CASSPAGLGEQYF. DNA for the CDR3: TGTGCCAGCAGCCCAGCGGGATTAGGCGAGCAGTACTTC.

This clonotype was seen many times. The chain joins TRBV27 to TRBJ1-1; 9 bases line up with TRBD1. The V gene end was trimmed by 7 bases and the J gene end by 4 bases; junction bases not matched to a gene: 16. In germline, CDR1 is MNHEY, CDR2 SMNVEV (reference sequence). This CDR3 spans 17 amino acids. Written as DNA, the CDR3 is TGTGCCAGCACCCAACCCGGTGACAGGGGGGTCGGCACTGAAGCTTTCTTT. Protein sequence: CASTQPGDRGVGTEAFF.

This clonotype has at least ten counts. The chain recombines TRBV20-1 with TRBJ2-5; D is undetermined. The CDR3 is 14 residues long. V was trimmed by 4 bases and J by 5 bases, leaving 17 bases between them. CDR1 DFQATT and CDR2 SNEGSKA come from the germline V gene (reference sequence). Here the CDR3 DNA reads TGCAGTGCTAAATTCCAGGCAGGCTCGGAGACCCAGTACTTC. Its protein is CSAKFQAGSETQYF.

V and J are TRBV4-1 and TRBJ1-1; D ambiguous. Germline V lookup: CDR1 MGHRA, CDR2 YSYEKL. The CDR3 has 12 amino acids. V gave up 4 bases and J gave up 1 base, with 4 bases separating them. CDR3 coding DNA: TGCGCCAGCAGCCCGGAGAACACTGAAGCTTTCTTT. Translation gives CASSPENTEAFF.

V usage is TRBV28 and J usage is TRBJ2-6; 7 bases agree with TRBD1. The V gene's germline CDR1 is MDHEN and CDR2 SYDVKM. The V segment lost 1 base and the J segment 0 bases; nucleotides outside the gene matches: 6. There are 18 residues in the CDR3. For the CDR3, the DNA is TGTGCCAGCAGTTTATACTCAGGGGGAAGCTCTGGGGCCAACGTCCTGACTTTC. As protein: CASSLYSGGSSGANVLTF.

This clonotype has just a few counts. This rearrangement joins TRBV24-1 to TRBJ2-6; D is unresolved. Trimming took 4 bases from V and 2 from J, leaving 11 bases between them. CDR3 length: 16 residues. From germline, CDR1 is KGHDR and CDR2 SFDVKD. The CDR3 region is CATSDHQATGANVLTF. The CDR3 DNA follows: TGTGCCACCAGTGACCATCAAGCTACTGGGGCCAACGTCCTGACTTTC.

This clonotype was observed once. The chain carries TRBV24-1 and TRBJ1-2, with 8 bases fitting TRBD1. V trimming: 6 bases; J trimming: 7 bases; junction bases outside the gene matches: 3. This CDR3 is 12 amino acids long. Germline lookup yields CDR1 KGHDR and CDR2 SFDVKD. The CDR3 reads CATSRTGSGYTF. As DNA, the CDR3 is TGTGCCACCAGTCGGACAGGGAGTGGCTACACCTTC.

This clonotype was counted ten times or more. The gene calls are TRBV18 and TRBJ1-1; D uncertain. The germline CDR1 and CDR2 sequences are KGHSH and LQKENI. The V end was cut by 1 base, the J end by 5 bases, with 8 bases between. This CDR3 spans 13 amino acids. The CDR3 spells CASSPLRRTEAFF. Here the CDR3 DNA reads TGTGCCAGCTCACCACTAAGGAGGACTGAAGCTTTCTTT.

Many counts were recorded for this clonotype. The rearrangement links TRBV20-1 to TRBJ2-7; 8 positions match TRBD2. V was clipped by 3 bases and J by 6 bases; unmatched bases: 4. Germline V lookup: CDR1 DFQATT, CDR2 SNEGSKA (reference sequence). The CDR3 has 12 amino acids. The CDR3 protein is CSASSGNFEQYF. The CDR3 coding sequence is TGCAGTGCTAGTAGCGGGAACTTCGAGCAGTACTTC.

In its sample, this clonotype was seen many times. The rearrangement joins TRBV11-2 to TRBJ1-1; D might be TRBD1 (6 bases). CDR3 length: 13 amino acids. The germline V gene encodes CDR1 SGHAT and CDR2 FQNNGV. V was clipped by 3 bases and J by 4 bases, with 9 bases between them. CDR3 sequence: CASSFGGTTEAFF. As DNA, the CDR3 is TGTGCCAGCAGCTTTGGGGGCACCACTGAAGCTTTCTTT.

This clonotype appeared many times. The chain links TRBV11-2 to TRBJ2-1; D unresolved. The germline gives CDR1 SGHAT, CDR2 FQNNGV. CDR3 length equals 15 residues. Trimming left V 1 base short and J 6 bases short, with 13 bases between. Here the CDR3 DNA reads TGTGCCAGCAGCTTAGTGCAGTCCGGACGCAATGAGCAGTTCTTC. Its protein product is CASSLVQSGRNEQFF.

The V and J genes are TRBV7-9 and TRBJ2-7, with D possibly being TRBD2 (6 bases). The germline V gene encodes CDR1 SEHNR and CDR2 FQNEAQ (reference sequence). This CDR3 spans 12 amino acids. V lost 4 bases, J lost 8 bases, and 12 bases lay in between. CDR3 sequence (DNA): TGTGCCAGCAGCTCCGAAGGACTAAAGCAGTACTTC. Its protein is CASSSEGLKQYF.

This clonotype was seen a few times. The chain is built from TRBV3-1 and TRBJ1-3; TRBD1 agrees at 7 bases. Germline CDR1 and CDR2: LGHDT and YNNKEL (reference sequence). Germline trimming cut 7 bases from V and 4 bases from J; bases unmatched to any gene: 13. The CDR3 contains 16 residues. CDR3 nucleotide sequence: TGTGCCAGCACCTACAGACAGGGTAGAAGCGGAAACACCATATATTTT. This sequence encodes CASTYRQGRSGNTIYF.

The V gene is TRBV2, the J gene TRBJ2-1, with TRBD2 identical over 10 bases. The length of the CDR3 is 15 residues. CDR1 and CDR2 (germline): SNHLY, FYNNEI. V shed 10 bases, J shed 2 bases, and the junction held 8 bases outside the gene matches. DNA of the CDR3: TGTGCCATTTCTCGGACTAGCGGTACCTACAATGAGCAGTTCTTC. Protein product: CAISRTSGTYNEQFF.

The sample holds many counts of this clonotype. The CDR3 loop is CASSYSGAGMTYEQYF. DNA for the CDR3: TGTGCCAGCAGTTACTCCGGGGCGGGAATGACCTACGAGCAGTACTTC. The gene calls are TRBV6-5 and TRBJ2-7; D is perhaps TRBD2 (6 bases). The V and J ends lost 0 bases and 2 bases respectively, with 14 bases between them. In germline, CDR1 is MNHEY, CDR2 SVGAGI. This CDR3 comprises 16 residues.

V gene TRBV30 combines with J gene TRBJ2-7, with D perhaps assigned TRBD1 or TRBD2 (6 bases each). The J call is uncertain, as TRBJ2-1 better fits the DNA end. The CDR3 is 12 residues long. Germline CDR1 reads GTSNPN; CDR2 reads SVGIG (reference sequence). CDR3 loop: CAGLGGSYEQFF. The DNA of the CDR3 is TGTGCCGGTCTAGGGGGGTCCTACGAGCAGTTCTTC.

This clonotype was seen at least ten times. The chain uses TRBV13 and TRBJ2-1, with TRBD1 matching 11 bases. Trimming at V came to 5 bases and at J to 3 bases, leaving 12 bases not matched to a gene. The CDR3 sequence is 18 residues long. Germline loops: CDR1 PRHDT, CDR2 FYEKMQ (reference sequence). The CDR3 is CASSRTGGAVGSYNEQFF. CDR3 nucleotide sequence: TGTGCCAGCAGCCGGACAGGGGGCGCCGTCGGGAGCTACAATGAGCAGTTCTTC. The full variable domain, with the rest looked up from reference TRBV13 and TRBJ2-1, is AAGVIQSPRHLIKEKRETATLKCYPIPRHDTVYWYQQGPGQDPQFLISFYEKMQSDKGSIPDRFSAQQFSDYHSELNMSSLELGDSALYFCASSRTGGAVGSYNEQFFGPGTRLTVL.